These T cell receptor beta chains were read from a single sample in a study of blood T cell repertoires in COVID-19. Libraries were prepared by immunoSEQ multiplex PCR; TCRdb keeps only in-frame clonotypes and omits some of them. The sample yields 150,000 to 200,000 clones, roughly four fifths seen once. Sample: peripheral blood. The receptor set was obtained from a woman in her 70s with COVID-19, enrolled during active disease. Each CDR3 is given without its conserved first and last residue. The order of the fields is J gene, V gene, clone size, CDR3 protein. For some rows the clone size is stated as once, few or many, or as a class when expanded; others skip it.

TRBJ2-1 TRBV4-3 - ASSQDAPRSGDEQF
TRBJ2-1 TRBV5-1 - ASSSQAGGPYNEQF
TRBJ1-2 TRBV7-8 - ASSLDPQNYGYT
TRBJ2-2 TRBV24-1 - ATSGPSTGGFWTGELF
TRBJ2-2 TRBV5-4 - ASSPGTSGSGTGELF
TRBJ1-2 TRBV4-1 - ASSQAPGRQYGYT
TRBJ1-5 TRBV10-3 - AIREDRGSFNQPQH
TRBJ1-4 TRBV3-1/TRBV3-2 - ASSPREGEKLF
TRBJ2-7 TRBV14 - ASSPAGTSGRSPYEQY
TRBJ2-7 TRBV7-3 - ASSRTSVAGDEQY
TRBJ2-6 TRBV5-1 - ASSYSRVGGANVLT
TRBJ2-5 TRBV19 - ASSINEETQY
TRBJ2-3 TRBV2 - ASSDLLATQY
TRBJ2-7 TRBV19 - ASSTLAGGPGEQY
TRBJ2-7 TRBV11-1 - ASSSRAYEQY
TRBJ2-7 TRBV5-1 - ASSLATGTNEQY
TRBJ1-5 TRBV24-1 - ATSPGVGNQPQH
TRBJ2-1 TRBV20-1 - SVISSNEQF
TRBJ2-3 TRBV2 - ASSVAGARLTDTQY
TRBJ1-4 TRBV5-4 - ASSPEGREKLF
TRBJ2-6 TRBV7-9 - ASSQTGGSGANVLT
TRBJ1-1 TRBV6-5 - ASTQGVNTEAF
TRBJ2-5 TRBV7-2 once ASSPTRGLQETQY
TRBJ2-3 TRBV9 - ASSVGGRGYTDTQY
TRBJ1-1 TRBV29-1 - SVDGQQAF
TRBJ2-7 TRBV18 - ASSPLAGEYEQY
TRBJ1-1 TRBV7-2 - ASSLGAGLPNTEAF
TRBJ1-5 TRBV7-2 - ASSESGSNQPQH
TRBJ2-2 TRBV19 - ASSIAQGTGELF
TRBJ2-7 TRBV10-3 - AISGGLAGNGNEQY
TRBJ2-3 TRBV7-2 - ASSSTGTSGSAQY
TRBJ1-6 TRBV7-2 - ASSSQGISSPLH
TRBJ2-1 TRBV7-2 - ASASGRNHNEQF
TRBJ2-3 TRBV18 once ASSPSPRAGGEDTQY
TRBJ1-6 TRBV30 - AWSAQGLSSPLH
TRBJ1-1 TRBV11-2 few ASSPSGERQGRAF
TRBJ2-3 TRBV13 - ASSRDPSGGTDTQY
TRBJ2-3 TRBV7-3 - ASSPGLAPSTDTQY
TRBJ1-2 TRBV5-4 - ASSLGLSRENYGYT
TRBJ2-2 TRBV4-3 - ASSRTGGGGNTGELF
TRBJ2-1 TRBV20-1 - SASPRGSRWEQF
TRBJ1-4 TRBV28 - ASNWAGEKLF
TRBJ1-1 TRBV12-3/TRBV12-4 - ASSFGVTEAF
TRBJ2-1 TRBV19 many ASSMRGEADEQF
TRBJ2-7 TRBV6-5 - ASSLAAPSSYEQY
TRBJ1-1 TRBV30 - ASTGFTEAF
TRBJ2-7 TRBV11-2 - ASSSQIYEQY
TRBJ2-3 TRBV14 - ASSRAGPGDTQY
TRBJ1-1 TRBV3-1/TRBV3-2 - ASSTLAGAGAEAF
TRBJ2-7 TRBV28 - ASRRTGEYYEQY
TRBJ2-3 TRBV2 - ASSQDRGPNYYTDTQY
TRBJ2-1 TRBV29-1 - SVGGAGGNEQF
TRBJ1-5 TRBV28 - ASRSTGNQPQH
TRBJ2-3 TRBV4-1 once ASSPVLLAGGFTDTQY
TRBJ1-5 TRBV28 - ASTQGGGGNQPQH
TRBJ2-1 TRBV27 - ASSLLASGRSNEQF
TRBJ2-7 TRBV30 few AWSGSFGYEQY
TRBJ2-7 TRBV4-3 few ASSQEGAGSEQY
TRBJ1-5 TRBV6-2/TRBV6-3 - ASSRTGTGYNQPQH
TRBJ2-7 TRBV11-2 - ASRRPGKNPYEQY